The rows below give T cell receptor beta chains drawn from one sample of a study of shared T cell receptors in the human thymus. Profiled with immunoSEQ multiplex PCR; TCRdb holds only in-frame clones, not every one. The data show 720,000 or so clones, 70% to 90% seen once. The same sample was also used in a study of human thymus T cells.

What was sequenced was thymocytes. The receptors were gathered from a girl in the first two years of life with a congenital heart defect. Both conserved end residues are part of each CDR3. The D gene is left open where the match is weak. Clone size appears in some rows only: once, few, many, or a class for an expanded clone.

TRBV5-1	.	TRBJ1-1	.	CASSSGVGGSDTEAFF	TGCGCCAGCAGCTCTGGGGTCGGGGGGTCGGACACTGAAGCTTTCTTT
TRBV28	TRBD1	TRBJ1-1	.	CASSKYRGRTEAFF	TGTGCCAGCAGCAAGTACAGGGGGCGCACTGAAGCTTTCTTT
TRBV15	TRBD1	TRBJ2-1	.	CATSRPYWTGFSYNEQFF	TGTGCCACCAGCAGACCTTACTGGACAGGGTTCTCCTACAATGAGCAGTTCTTC
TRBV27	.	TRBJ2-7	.	CASSATQGHSSYEQYF	TGTGCCAGCAGTGCTACCCAGGGACATAGCTCCTACGAGCAGTACTTC
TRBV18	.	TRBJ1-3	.	CASSATRTPSPYSGNTIYF	TGTGCCAGCTCAGCCACTCGGACACCGAGCCCTTACTCTGGAAACACCATATATTTT
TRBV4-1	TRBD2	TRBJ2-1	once	CASSQDRRGGRLRNNEQFF	TGCGCCAGCAGCCAAGATCGGCGGGGGGGCCGACTTCGCAACAATGAGCAGTTCTTC
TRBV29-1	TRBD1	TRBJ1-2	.	CSVRWRDRGVLAYGYTF	TGCAGCGTGCGATGGAGGGACAGGGGGGTCCTGGCCTATGGCTACACCTTC
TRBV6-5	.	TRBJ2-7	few	CASSPAVGPTYEQYF	TGTGCCAGCAGCCCGGCGGTGGGTCCTACCTACGAGCAGTACTTC
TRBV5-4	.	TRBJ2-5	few	CASSLDREKATQYF	TGTGCCAGCAGCTTGGACAGGGAAAAGGCGACCCAGTACTTC
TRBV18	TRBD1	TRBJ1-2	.	CASSPGLGQGLVGGYTF	TGTGCCAGCTCACCAGGGCTGGGACAGGGGCTGGTCGGAGGCTACACCTTC
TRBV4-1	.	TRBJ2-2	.	CASSPRDSNTGELFF	TGCGCCAGCAGCCCCAGGGATTCGAACACCGGGGAGCTGTTTTTT
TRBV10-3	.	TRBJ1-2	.	CAINDGAPYGYTF	TGTGCCATCAACGATGGGGCCCCGTATGGCTACACCTTC
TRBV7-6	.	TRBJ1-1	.	CASSPGSGWGTEAFF	TGTGCCAGCAGCCCGGGGAGTGGGTGGGGCACTGAAGCTTTCTTT
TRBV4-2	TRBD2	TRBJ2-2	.	CASSHPSVAGGVNTGELFF	TGTGCCAGCAGCCACCCGAGTGTCGCGGGGGGGGTCAACACCGGGGAGCTGTTTTTT
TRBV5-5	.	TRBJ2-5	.	CASSLGTPPVWETQYF	TGTGCCAGCAGCTTGGGAACCCCCCCGGTGTGGGAGACCCAGTACTTC
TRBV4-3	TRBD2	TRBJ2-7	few	CASSHWTGGPCEQYF	TGCGCCAGCAGCCATTGGACGGGGGGGCCTTGCGAGCAGTACTTC
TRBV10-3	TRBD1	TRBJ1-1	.	CAISESGTGDGEAFF	TGTGCCATCAGTGAGTCTGGGACAGGGGACGGGGAAGCTTTCTTT
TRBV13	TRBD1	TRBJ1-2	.	CASREETGTVYGYTF	TGTGCCAGCAGAGAGGAAACCGGGACAGTCTATGGCTACACCTTC
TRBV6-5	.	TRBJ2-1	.	CATWGHSYNEQFF	TGTGCCACCTGGGGCCATTCCTACAATGAGCAGTTCTTC
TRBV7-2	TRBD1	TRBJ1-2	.	CASSLGDGDSPNYGYTF	TGTGCCAGCAGCTTAGGGGACGGGGACAGTCCTAACTATGGCTACACCTTC
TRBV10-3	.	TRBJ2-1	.	CAISESWRDSSYNEQFF	TGTGCCATCAGTGAGTCATGGCGGGACTCATCCTACAATGAGCAGTTCTTC
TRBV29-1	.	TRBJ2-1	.	CSVRQTGPNVASYNEQFF	TGCAGCGTTCGACAGACAGGCCCCAACGTCGCCTCCTACAATGAGCAGTTCTTC
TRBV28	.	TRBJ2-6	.	CASSFRSSGANVLTF	TGTGCCAGCAGTTTTAGAAGCTCTGGGGCCAACGTCCTGACTTTC
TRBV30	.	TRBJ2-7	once	CAWRRAVGPGTFPYEQYF	TGTGCCTGGAGAAGGGCGGTCGGACCCGGGACATTTCCTTACGAGCAGTACTTC
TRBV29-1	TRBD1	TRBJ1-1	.	CSVIAGTGGGMNTEAFF	TGCAGCGTAATTGCCGGGACAGGGGGCGGTATGAACACTGAAGCTTTCTTT
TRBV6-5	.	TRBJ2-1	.	CASSYSGRGMDEQFF	TGTGCCAGCAGTTACTCGGGCAGGGGTATGGATGAGCAGTTCTTC
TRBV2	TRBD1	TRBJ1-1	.	CASGGTGNTEAFF	TGTGCCAGCGGGGGGACAGGGAACACTGAAGCTTTCTTT
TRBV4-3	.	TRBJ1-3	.	CASSQDSGSGSYSGNTIYF	TGCGCCAGCAGCCAAGATTCTGGTTCGGGGTCTTACTCTGGAAACACCATATATTTT
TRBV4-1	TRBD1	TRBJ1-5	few	CASSQEGGYSNQPQHF	TGCGCCAGCAGCCAAGAAGGGGGCTATAGCAATCAGCCCCAGCATTTT
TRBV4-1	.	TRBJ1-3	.	CASTQAGGNTIYF	TGCGCCAGCACTCAGGCCGGAGGAAACACCATATATTTT
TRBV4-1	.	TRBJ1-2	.	CASSRPLHPLYGYTF	TGCGCCAGCAGCCGCCCTTTACACCCTCTCTATGGCTACACCTTC
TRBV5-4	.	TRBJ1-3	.	CASSLRSGNTIYF	TGTGCCAGCAGCTTGCGGAGTGGAAACACCATATATTTT
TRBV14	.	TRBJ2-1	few	CASSQGQGLASLAYNEQFF	TGTGCCAGCAGCCAAGGTCAGGGCCTGGCATCCCTCGCCTACAATGAGCAGTTCTTC
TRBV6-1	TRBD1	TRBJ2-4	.	CASSDARDRIRKNIQYF	TGTGCCAGCAGTGACGCCCGGGACAGAATCAGGAAAAACATTCAGTACTTC
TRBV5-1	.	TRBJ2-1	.	CASSSGGLERDEQFF	TGCGCCAGCAGTTCGGGGGGCTTGGAGAGGGATGAGCAGTTCTTC
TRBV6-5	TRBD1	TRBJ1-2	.	CASTLRTGGAGYTF	TGTGCCAGCACCCTCAGGACAGGGGGCGCCGGCTACACCTTC
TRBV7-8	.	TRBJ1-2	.	CASSLMGPFGRRDYGYTF	TGTGCCAGCAGCTTGATGGGGCCGTTTGGCAGGAGGGACTATGGCTACACCTTC
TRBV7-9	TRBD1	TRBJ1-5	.	CASSLDRGPGQMVGQPQHF	TGTGCCAGCAGCTTAGACAGGGGGCCGGGACAAATGGTAGGTCAGCCCCAGCATTTT
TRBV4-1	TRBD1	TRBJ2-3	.	CASSLRDRATDTQYF	TGCGCCAGCAGCCTCCGGGACAGGGCGACAGATACGCAGTATTTT
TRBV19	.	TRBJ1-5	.	CASSSDSANQPQHF	TGTGCCAGTAGTTCGGACAGCGCTAATCAGCCCCAGCATTTT
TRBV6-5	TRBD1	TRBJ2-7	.	CASRPRQGATYEQYF	TGTGCCAGCAGACCTCGACAGGGGGCCACCTACGAGCAGTACTTC
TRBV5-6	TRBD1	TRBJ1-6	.	CASSLGSGDRGPPLHF	TGTGCCAGCAGCTTGGGGAGTGGCGACAGGGGACCACCCCTCCACTTT
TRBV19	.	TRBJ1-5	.	CASSPGGFNQPQHF	TGTGCCAGTAGCCCGGGGGGGTTCAATCAGCCCCAGCATTTT
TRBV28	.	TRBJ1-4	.	CASSLQGLGEKLFF	TGTGCCAGCAGTTTACAGGGGCTAGGCGAAAAACTGTTTTTT
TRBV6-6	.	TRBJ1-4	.	CASSYRQYNEKLFF	TGTGCCAGCAGTTACCGACAGTATAATGAAAAACTGTTTTTT
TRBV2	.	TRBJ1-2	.	CASSVPYKEPYGYTF	TGTGCCAGCAGTGTCCCCTACAAGGAGCCCTATGGCTACACCTTC
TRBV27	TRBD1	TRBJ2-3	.	CASSLEGLPGQGTDTQYF	TGTGCCAGCAGTTTAGAGGGTCTACCGGGACAGGGAACAGATACGCAGTATTTT
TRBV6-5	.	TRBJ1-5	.	CASSWTAGQPQHF	TGTGCCAGCAGTTGGACAGCCGGTCAGCCCCAGCATTTT
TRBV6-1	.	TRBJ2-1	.	CASREPGGRGNEQFF	TGTGCCAGCAGGGAACCGGGGGGCCGGGGGAATGAGCAGTTCTTC
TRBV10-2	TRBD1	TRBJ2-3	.	CASSTGQGTDTQYF	TGCGCCAGCAGTACGGGACAGGGGACAGATACGCAGTATTTT
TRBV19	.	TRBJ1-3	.	CASSIERNSGNTIYF	TGTGCCAGTAGCATTGAGAGGAACTCTGGAAACACCATATATTTT
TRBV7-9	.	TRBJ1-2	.	CASSQNLQGSGPYGYTF	TGTGCCAGCAGCCAAAACCTGCAGGGATCAGGGCCCTATGGCTACACCTTC
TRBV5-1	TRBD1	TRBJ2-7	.	CASSWGTGGDEYEQYF	TGCGCCAGCAGCTGGGGGACAGGGGGCGATGAATACGAGCAGTACTTC
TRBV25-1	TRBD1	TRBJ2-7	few	CASSERRDRGQNEQYF	TGTGCCAGCAGTGAAAGACGGGACAGGGGGCAGAACGAGCAGTACTTC
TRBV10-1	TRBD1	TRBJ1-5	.	CASSRTGSRRNQPQHF	TGCGCCAGCAGTCGGACAGGGTCTAGGCGCAATCAGCCCCAGCATTTT